The T cell receptor beta chain under discussion was sequenced for a study of spatial heterogeneity in lung cancer. Comment on this clonotype: Its target is not known.

The V end lost 4 bases, the J end lost 3 bases, and 15 bases lay between the germline ends. The CDR3 extends over 14 amino acids. Germline CDR1 is DFQATT and CDR2 is SNEGSKA (reference sequence). Specified time point: blood at routine non-recurrence follow-up after resection. Whole RNA obtained from tumor, nontumor lung or frozen PBMC underwent sequencing without sorting. MiXCR was run by TCRdb on the 5' RACE reads, yielding one entry per CDR3 protein. The sample carries fewer than 30,000 distinct CDR3 sequences, 4.5% to 7.5% recorded once. Whole-study results and caveats: Circulating ubiquitous expanded tumor TCRs were observed more frequently at resection than at follow-up.

Sequenced here: PBMCs, sampled at follow-up. V and J are TRBV20-1 and TRBJ1-1, with D possibly being TRBD1 (5 bases). This receptor was obtained from a male donor with early-stage non-small cell lung cancer. This chain's CDR3 is CSANQGTPYTEAFF. The CDR3, as DNA: TGCAGTGCTAACCAGGGTACCCCCTACACTGAAGCTTTCTTT.